This TCR beta chain was profiled in a study of T cells in narcolepsy. Looking at the study overall: Enrolled donors included narcolepsy type 1 or type 2 patients and healthy controls. Study-level results: Autoreactive HCRT-specific and TRIB2-specific clonotypes were marked in same-patient CSF-versus-blood CD4+ comparisons. Some memory CD4+ repertoires had no autoreactive clone sequences.

The V and J ends lost 1 base and 4 bases respectively, with 8 bases between them. CDR1 and CDR2 from the germline V gene are SGHRS and YFSETQ. This CDR3 is 13 amino acids long. The method was immunoSEQ multiplex PCR; TCRdb's version includes in-frame clones alone and lacks a portion of them. The sample lists 30,000 to 35,000 clones, 80% to 85% occurring once. This clone appeared once. Its cognate antigen is unknown. The material sequenced was CD45RA- memory CD4+ T cells from PBMCs. This TCR was recovered from a human donor with narcolepsy. This chain connects TRBV5-1 to TRBJ2-5; D unclear. The CDR3 region is CASSLSSGETQYF. DNA for the CDR3: TGCGCCAGCAGCTTGAGCAGTGGAGAGACCCAGTACTTC.